Here is one TCR beta chain with its context. The CDR3 consists of 13 residues. Germline CDR1 is SGHRS and CDR2 is YFSETQ. V lost 7 bases and J 5 bases, leaving 13 bases between the germline ends. MiXCR, applied by TCRdb to the RT-PCR reads, yields one record per CDR3 protein. This sample has fewer than 200,000 distinct CDR3 sequences; roughly 31% occur once, and the top ten carry roughly 3%. This specimen comes from a study of patients and donors after allogeneic stem cell transplantation. The chain couples TRBV5-1 to TRBJ2-1; D might be TRBD1 (6 bases). Sequenced: blood, either unsorted or a sorted T cell fraction (not recorded which). The receptor was isolated from a human donor who was either an allogeneic HSCT recipient or a stem cell or donor lymphocyte infusion donor (not recorded which). It is not recorded whose cells these are; they may come from a transplant donor. CDR3 amino acids: CASGRGVDNEQFF. CDR3 DNA sequence: TGCGCCAGCGGCAGGGGAGTGGACAATGAGCAGTTCTTC.